The present T cell receptor beta chain was sequenced within a study of blood T cell repertoires in COVID-19. Study as a whole: Whether acute or convalescent, the COVID-19 samples came from the United States, Italy and Spain. Nucleic acid was either cDNA or gDNA, and it came from T cells, B-cell-depleted T cells, or PBMCs.

Germline-derived CDR1 and CDR2 are SGHRS and YFSETQ. The CDR3 contains 16 residues. Deletions cut 0 bases from V and 1 base from J, with 11 bases between. Source study methods: It was from reference gene primer amplification that nucleated cell counts were estimated. Sequenced by immunoSEQ multiplex PCR; TCRdb stores in-frame clones only, minus some. V and J calls and clone size are those listed in that table; D and trimming were worked out from the DNA. The sample includes some 170,000 clones, 76% of them seen just once. The material sequenced was peripheral blood. The receptor's source is a woman aged 50 to 60 with active or convalescent COVID-19. The rearrangement links TRBV5-1 to TRBJ2-1; D perhaps matches TRBD2 (7 bases). The CDR3 DNA reads as TGCGCCAGCAGCTTGGACGGGGGGCCTTCCTACAATGAGCAGTTCTTC. Translated: CASSLDGGPSYNEQFF.